The present entry profiles one T cell receptor (beta chain) with its context. Trimming cost V 3 bases and J 7 bases, with 12 bases left between them. Germline CDR1 reads KGHSH; CDR2 reads LQKENI. This CDR3 contains 13 residues. This record belongs to a study of blood T cell repertoires in COVID-19. Original processing notes: Amplification from reference gene primers served as the basis for estimated nucleated cell counts. Measured with immunoSEQ multiplex PCR; TCRdb has only the in-frame clones, and not every one. D and trimming come from the DNA, and the V and J calls and clone size come from that table. The sample yields some 91,000 clones, approximately 76% seen once.

This TCR was sampled from an older man with acute or convalescent COVID-19. Sequenced material: peripheral blood. This chain links TRBV18 with TRBJ1-1; TRBD1 might be the D (6 bases). CDR3 loop: CASSPVQGIEAFF. DNA for the CDR3: TGTGCCAGCTCACCGGTACAGGGAATTGAAGCTTTCTTT.